The 24 T cell receptor beta chains given below trace back to one sample, sequenced in a study of shared clonotypes between healthy human individuals. Libraries were prepared by immunoSEQ multiplex PCR; TCRdb keeps only in-frame clonotypes and omits some of them. The sample lists about 680,000 clones, under 80% occurring once. Source material: memory CD4+ T cells sorted from blood. The subset is: CD45RA-negative fraction. These receptors were obtained from a woman in her thirties in good health.

Only a few counts were recorded for this clone. This chain uses TRBV9 with TRBJ1-3; no firm D call. The CDR3 runs to 16 residues. Trimming took off 0 bases at V and 8 bases at J, with 18 bases between the two ends. In germline, CDR1 is SGDLS, CDR2 YYNGEE. The CDR3 is CASSVGGIPQRDTIYF. CDR3 nucleotide sequence: TGTGCCAGCAGCGTAGGCGGGATCCCCCAGAGGGACACCATATATTTT.

The chain combines TRBV25-1 with TRBJ2-5, with 7 positions matching TRBD2. Trimming removed 4 bases from V and 5 bases from J; junction bases left unmatched: 10. CDR1 is MGHDK and CDR2 is SYGVNS in the germline V gene. The CDR3 is 15 residues long. The CDR3 nucleotides read TGTGCCAGCAGTGGTTCAACAGCGGGGCCGGAGACCCAGTACTTC. It specifies CASSGSTAGPETQYF.

The chain carries TRBV6-5 and TRBJ2-3; D not certain. V was trimmed by 6 bases and J by 8 bases, leaving 12 bases between them. The CDR3 loop spans 12 amino acids. Looked up from germline, CDR1 is MNHEY and CDR2 is SVGAGI. CDR3 DNA: TGTGCCAGCAGGGCACTGTCGGCTACGCAGTATTTT. Encoded protein: CASRALSATQYF.

The chain links TRBV6-1 to TRBJ1-1; TRBD1 aligns across 8 bases. Germline loops: CDR1 MNHNS, CDR2 SASEGT. There are 13 residues in the CDR3. V trimming: 7 bases; J trimming: 10 bases; junction bases outside the gene matches: 11. Here the CDR3 reads CASILRQGSGAFF. CDR3 nucleotide sequence: TGTGCCAGCATCCTACGACAGGGGAGTGGAGCTTTCTTT.

This clone was found once. This CDR3 reads CASSVSLLATDTQYF. The CDR3 region has the DNA TGTGCCAGCAGCGTATCCCTCCTAGCCACAGATACGCAGTATTTT. The chain couples TRBV9 to TRBJ2-3; a possible D gene is TRBD2 (5 bases). The CDR3 spans 15 residues. In germline, CDR1 is SGDLS, CDR2 YYNGEE. The germline V and J ends were trimmed by 1 base and 2 bases, with 11 bases remaining between them.

CDR3 in DNA: TGTGCCAGCAGTCCTCAGGGGGCGGCCGGGGAGCTGTTTTTT. It specifies CASSPQGAAGELFF. The chain uses TRBV11-2 and TRBJ2-2; 8 bases fit TRBD1. The CDR3 consists of 14 residues. Germline V CDR1 and CDR2: SGHAT, FQNNGV. With V trimmed by 6 bases and J by 6 bases, 6 bases remained unmatched.

The V call is TRBV21-1, the J call TRBJ1-5; TRBD1 is taken as the D call from the table, unchecked against the DNA. TRBV21-1 is marked as a pseudogene. CDR3 length equals 17 residues. CDR3 amino acids: CASSPRGHRGPSQPQHF. CDR3 bases: TGTGCCAGCAGCCCCCGAGGGCACAGGGGGCCTAGTCAGCCCCAGCATTTT.

This clone was seen once. The chain recombines TRBV18 with TRBJ1-2; a weak D match, TRBD1 (5 bases). The CDR3 totals 13 residues. Germline loops: CDR1 KGHSH, CDR2 LQKENI. V lost 6 bases and J lost 0, with 8 bases in between. CDR3: CASSETANYGYTF. CDR3 DNA sequence: TGTGCCAGCTCCGAGACAGCTAACTATGGCTACACCTTC.

The count of this clone is one. The rearrangement uses TRBV7-6 and TRBJ1-4; perhaps TRBD1 as D (6 bases). From germline, CDR1 is SGHVS and CDR2 FNYEAQ. The CDR3 has 15 residues. Trimming left V 0 bases short and J 5 bases short, with 10 bases between. The CDR3 DNA reads as TGTGCCAGCAGCTTAGCGACAGGACAAAATGAAAAACTGTTTTTT. This gives the protein CASSLATGQNEKLFF. Looking up the rest from reference TRBV7-6 and TRBJ1-4 gives the full variable domain: GAGVSQSPRYKVTKRGQDVALRCDPISGHVSLYWYRQALGQGPEFLTYFNYEAQQDKSGLPNDRFSAERPEGSISTLTIQRTEQRDSAMYRCASSLATGQNEKLFFGSGTQLSVL.

This clone has more than one count but fewer than ten. The chain uses TRBV7-9 and TRBJ1-1; 8 positions match TRBD1. This CDR3 has 14 residues. Trimming cost V 2 bases and J 1 base; bases outside gene matches: 0. Germline values: CDR1 SEHNR, CDR2 FQNEAQ (reference sequence). The CDR3 protein is CASSLTGGNTEAFF. The CDR3, as DNA: TGTGCCAGCAGCTTAACAGGGGGGAACACTGAAGCTTTCTTT.

The chain couples TRBV18 to TRBJ2-3, with a tentative D call TRBD2 (6 bases). The germline V gene has CDR1 KGHSH and CDR2 LQKENI. This CDR3 spans 16 amino acids. Trimming stripped 6 bases from V and 4 bases from J, with 20 bases between. The DNA of the CDR3 is TGTGCCAGCTCCTCTCGAAGGGGTAGCGGCTCAGATACGCAGTATTTT. Protein sequence: CASSSRRGSGSDTQYF.

CDR3 in amino acids: CASSLDLGSYEQYF. CDR3 DNA: TGTGCCAGCAGCTTAGATCTCGGATCCTACGAGCAGTACTTC. This chain connects TRBV7-8 to TRBJ2-7, with unresolved D. The length of the CDR3 is 14 residues. CDR1 SGHVS and CDR2 FQNEAQ come from the germline V gene. The V gene lost 1 base and the J gene lost 1 base, with 8 bases spanning the gap.

The chain combines TRBV7-3 with TRBJ1-5; no clear D gene. The CDR3 extends over 14 amino acids. Germline CDR1 reads SGHTA; CDR2 reads FQGTGA. With 7 bases removed from V and 3 bases from J, the gap between germline ends came to 13 bases. The CDR3 protein is CASTPPSSNQPQHF. Written as DNA, the CDR3 is TGTGCCAGCACCCCCCCCAGTTCCAATCAGCCCCAGCATTTT.

This clone showed up just a few times. The rearrangement links TRBV6-5 to TRBJ1-1; D remains ambiguous. The CDR3 is 11 residues long. Germline CDR1 reads MNHEY; CDR2 reads SVGAGI. V was pared by 2 bases and J by 9 bases, with 7 bases between. CDR3 DNA sequence: TGTGCCAGCAGTTACAGGGATAAAGCTTTCTTT. This sequence encodes CASSYRDKAFF.

The CDR3 DNA reads TGTGCCAGCAGTCGGCTAGCGGGCACCGGGGAGCTGTTTTTT. Its translation is CASSRLAGTGELFF. This rearrangement joins TRBV27 to TRBJ2-2, with 8 bases matching TRBD2. Germline V lookup: CDR1 MNHEY, CDR2 SMNVEV (reference sequence). V shed 5 bases, J shed 4 bases, and the junction held 3 bases outside the gene matches. The CDR3 is 14 residues long.

This sequence joins TRBV2 and TRBJ2-7; 9 positions match TRBD1. V trimming: 11 bases; J trimming: 6 bases; junction bases outside the gene matches: 11. The CDR3 totals 13 residues. Germline CDR1 reads SNHLY; CDR2 reads FYNNEI. In DNA form, the CDR3 reads TGTGCCGGGGGCCGGGACAGGGTAGGCGAGCAGTACTTC. As protein: CAGGRDRVGEQYF.

In its sample, this clone was seen many times. The chain is built from TRBV5-1 and TRBJ2-1; D gene uncertain. The length of the CDR3 is 17 residues. CDR1 is SGHRS and CDR2 is YFSETQ in the germline V gene. Trimming took 2 bases from V and 4 from J, leaving 19 bases between them. The DNA of the CDR3 is TGCGCCAGCAGCTTCACAGAGCGCGCTACCCGATACAATGAGCAGTTCTTC. Translation: CASSFTERATRYNEQFF.

This chain uses TRBV2 with TRBJ2-1; 15 positions agree with TRBD2. CDR3 length: 16 amino acids. The germline CDR1 and CDR2 sequences are SNHLY and FYNNEI. V lost 6 bases to trimming and J lost 9 bases; unmatched junction nucleotides: 9. The CDR3 region is CASRGLAGGPVGEQFF. In nucleotides, the CDR3 is TGTGCCAGCAGAGGACTAGCGGGAGGGCCGGTCGGTGAGCAGTTCTTC.

This chain uses TRBV19 with TRBJ2-5; D gene uncertain. TRBJ2-7 explains the end of the DNA better; the J call may be wrong. In germline, CDR1 is LNHDA, CDR2 SQIVND (reference sequence). This CDR3 contains 9 residues. CDR3 bases: TGTGCCAGTGAATACGAGCAGTACTTC. Translating it yields CASEYEQYF.

The chain joins TRBV29-1 to TRBJ1-3; a possible D gene is TRBD1 (6 bases). Trimming cost V 5 bases and J 1 base, with 9 bases left between them. Germline lookup yields CDR1 SQVTM and CDR2 ANQGSEA. The CDR3 extends over 13 amino acids. CDR3 DNA sequence: TGCAGCGTTCCTGACAGGTCTGGAAACACCATATATTTT. The encoded protein is CSVPDRSGNTIYF.

The V and J genes are TRBV25-1 and TRBJ2-3; 7 bases map to TRBD2. There are 16 residues in the CDR3. V dropped 4 bases and J dropped 6; count of bases not matched to a gene: 13. Germline values: CDR1 MGHDK, CDR2 SYGVNS. The DNA of the CDR3 is TGTGCCAGCAGTGGACGGGGAGGGGTTAAATCGGATACGCAGTATTTT. It translates to CASSGRGGVKSDTQYF.

The rearrangement uses TRBV7-9 and TRBJ2-3, with 8 bases lining up with TRBD2. Per the germline V gene, CDR1 is SEHNR and CDR2 is FQNEAQ (reference sequence). The CDR3 is made up of 15 amino acids. The V gene end was trimmed by 5 bases and the J gene end by 8 bases; junction bases not matched to a gene: 12. CDR3 region: CASSPGTRAGGTQYF. The CDR3 bases are TGTGCCAGCAGCCCCGGGACTAGGGCAGGAGGTACGCAGTATTTT.

The sample holds one count of this clone. V and J are TRBV15 and TRBJ2-6, with D maybe TRBD2 (5 bases). Germline-derived CDR1 and CDR2 are LNHNV and YYDKDF (reference sequence). Trimming removed 4 bases at V and 0 bases at J, with 10 bases between. This CDR3 contains 16 residues. CDR3 bases: TGTGCCACCAGCACAGGACTCACCTCTGGGGCCAACGTCCTGACTTTC. Encoded protein: CATSTGLTSGANVLTF.

Here the CDR3 reads CATSIGSWDRGQETQYF. The CDR3 DNA follows: TGTGCCACCAGCATTGGTTCTTGGGACAGGGGACAAGAGACCCAGTACTTC. The chain links TRBV15 to TRBJ2-5; 10 bases align to TRBD1. V trimming: 4 bases; J trimming: 2 bases; junction bases outside the gene matches: 10. Germline V gene sequence: CDR1 LNHNV, CDR2 YYDKDF (reference sequence). The CDR3 spans 17 residues. Filled out from reference TRBV15 and TRBJ2-5, the complete variable domain reads DAMVIQNPRYQVTQFGKPVTLSCSQTLNHNVMYWYQQKSSQAPKLLFHYYDKDFNNEADTPDNFQSRRPNTSFCFLDIRSPGLGDTAMYLCATSIGSWDRGQETQYFGPGTRLLVL.